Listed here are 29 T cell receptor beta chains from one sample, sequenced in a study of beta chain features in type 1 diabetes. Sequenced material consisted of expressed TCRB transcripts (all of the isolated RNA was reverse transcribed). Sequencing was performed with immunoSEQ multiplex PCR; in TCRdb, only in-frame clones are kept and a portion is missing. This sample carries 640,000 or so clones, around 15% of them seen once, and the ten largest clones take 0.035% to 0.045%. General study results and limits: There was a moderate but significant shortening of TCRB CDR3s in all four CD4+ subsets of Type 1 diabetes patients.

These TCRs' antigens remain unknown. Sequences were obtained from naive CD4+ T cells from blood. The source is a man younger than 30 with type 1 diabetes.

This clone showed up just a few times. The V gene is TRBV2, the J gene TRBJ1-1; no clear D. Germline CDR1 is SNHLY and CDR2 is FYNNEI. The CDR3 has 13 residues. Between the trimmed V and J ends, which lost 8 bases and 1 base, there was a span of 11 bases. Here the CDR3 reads CASAGSKNTEAFF. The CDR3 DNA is TGTGCCAGCGCAGGCAGTAAGAACACTGAAGCTTTCTTT.

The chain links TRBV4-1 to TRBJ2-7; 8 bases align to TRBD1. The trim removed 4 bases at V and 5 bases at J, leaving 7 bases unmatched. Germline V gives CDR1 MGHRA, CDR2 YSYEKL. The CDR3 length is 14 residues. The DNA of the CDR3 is TGCGCCAGCAGCCGCGACAGGGGTTTTGACGAGCAGTACTTC. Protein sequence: CASSRDRGFDEQYF.

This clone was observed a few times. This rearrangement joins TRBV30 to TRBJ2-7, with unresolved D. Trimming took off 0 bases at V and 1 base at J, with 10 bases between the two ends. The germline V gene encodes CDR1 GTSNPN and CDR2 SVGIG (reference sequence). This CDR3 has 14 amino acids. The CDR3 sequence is CAWSVLELSYEQYF. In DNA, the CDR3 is TGTGCCTGGAGTGTACTGGAACTTTCCTACGAGCAGTACTTC.

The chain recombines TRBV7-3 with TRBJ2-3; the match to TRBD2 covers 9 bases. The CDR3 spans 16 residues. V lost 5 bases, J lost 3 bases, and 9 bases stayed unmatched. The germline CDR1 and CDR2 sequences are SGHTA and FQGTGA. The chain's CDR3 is CASSPRRGGTTDTQYF. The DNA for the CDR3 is TGTGCCAGCAGCCCCAGGCGGGGGGGCACAACAGATACGCAGTATTTT.

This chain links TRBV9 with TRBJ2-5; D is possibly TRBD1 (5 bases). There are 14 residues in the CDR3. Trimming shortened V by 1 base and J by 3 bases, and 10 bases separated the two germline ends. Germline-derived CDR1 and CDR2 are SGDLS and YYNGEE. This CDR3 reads CASSVNPREETQYF. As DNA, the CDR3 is TGTGCCAGCAGCGTAAACCCCAGGGAAGAGACCCAGTACTTC.

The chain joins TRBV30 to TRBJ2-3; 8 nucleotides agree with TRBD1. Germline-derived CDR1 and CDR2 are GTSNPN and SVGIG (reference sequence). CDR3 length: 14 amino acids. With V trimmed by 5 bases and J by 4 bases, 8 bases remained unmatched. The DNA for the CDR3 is TGTGCCTGGTGCCAGGGGGCTCCCCCAGATACGCAGTATTTT. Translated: CAWCQGAPPDTQYF.

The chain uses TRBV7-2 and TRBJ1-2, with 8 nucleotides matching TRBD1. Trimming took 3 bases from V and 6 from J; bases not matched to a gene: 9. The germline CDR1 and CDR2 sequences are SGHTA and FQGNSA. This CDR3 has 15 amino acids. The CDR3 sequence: CASSLGQGASDGYTF. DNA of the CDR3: TGTGCCAGCAGCTTGGGGCAGGGGGCAAGTGATGGCTACACCTTC.

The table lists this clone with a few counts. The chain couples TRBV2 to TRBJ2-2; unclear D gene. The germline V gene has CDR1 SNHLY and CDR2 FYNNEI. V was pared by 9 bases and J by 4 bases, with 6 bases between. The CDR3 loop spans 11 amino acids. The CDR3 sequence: CARGGTGELFF. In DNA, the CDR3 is TGTGCCAGGGGTGGCACCGGGGAGCTGTTTTTT.

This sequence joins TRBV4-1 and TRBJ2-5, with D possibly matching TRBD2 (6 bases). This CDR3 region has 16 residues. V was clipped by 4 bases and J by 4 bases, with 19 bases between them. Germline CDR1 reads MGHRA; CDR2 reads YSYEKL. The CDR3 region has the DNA TGCGCCAGCAGCCCAGGCGGGATATGGCAAGCAGAGACCCAGTACTTC. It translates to CASSPGGIWQAETQYF.

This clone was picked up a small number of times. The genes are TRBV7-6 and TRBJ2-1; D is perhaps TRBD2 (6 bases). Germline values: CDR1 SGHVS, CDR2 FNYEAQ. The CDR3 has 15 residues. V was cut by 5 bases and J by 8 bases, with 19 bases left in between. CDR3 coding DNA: TGTGCCAGCAGCCCCCGAACCTCTACGGGGGATGAGCAGTTCTTC. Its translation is CASSPRTSTGDEQFF.

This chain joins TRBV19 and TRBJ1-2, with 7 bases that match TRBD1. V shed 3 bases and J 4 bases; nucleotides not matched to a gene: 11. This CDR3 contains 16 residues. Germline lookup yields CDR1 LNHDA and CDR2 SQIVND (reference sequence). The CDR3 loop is CASSMGATGPAYGYTF. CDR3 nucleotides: TGTGCCAGTAGTATGGGTGCGACAGGGCCGGCCTATGGCTACACCTTC. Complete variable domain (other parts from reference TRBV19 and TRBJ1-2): DGGITQSPKYLFRKEGQNVTLSCEQNLNHDAMYWYRQDPGQGLRLIYYSQIVNDFQKGDIAEGYSVSREKKESFPLTVTSAQKNPTAFYLCASSMGATGPAYGYTFGSGTRLTVV.

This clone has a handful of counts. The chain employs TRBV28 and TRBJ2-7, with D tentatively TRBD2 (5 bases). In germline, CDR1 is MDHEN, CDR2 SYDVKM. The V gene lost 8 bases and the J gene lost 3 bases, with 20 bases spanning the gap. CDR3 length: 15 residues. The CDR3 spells CASLADGRYRYEQYF. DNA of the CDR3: TGTGCCAGCCTAGCCGACGGAAGATATCGCTACGAGCAGTACTTC.

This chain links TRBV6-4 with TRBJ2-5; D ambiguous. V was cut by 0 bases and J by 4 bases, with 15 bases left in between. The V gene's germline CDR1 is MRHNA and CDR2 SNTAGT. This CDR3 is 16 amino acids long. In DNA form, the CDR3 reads TGTGCCAGCAGTGACTCTCCGAACGGGCCTAGAGAGACCCAGTACTTC. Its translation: CASSDSPNGPRETQYF.

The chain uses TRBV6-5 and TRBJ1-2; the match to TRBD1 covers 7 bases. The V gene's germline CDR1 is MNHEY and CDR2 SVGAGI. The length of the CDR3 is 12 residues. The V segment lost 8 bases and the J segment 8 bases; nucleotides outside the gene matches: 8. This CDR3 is CASHSTGKGYTF. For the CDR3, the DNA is TGTGCCAGCCACTCGACAGGGAAGGGCTACACCTTC.

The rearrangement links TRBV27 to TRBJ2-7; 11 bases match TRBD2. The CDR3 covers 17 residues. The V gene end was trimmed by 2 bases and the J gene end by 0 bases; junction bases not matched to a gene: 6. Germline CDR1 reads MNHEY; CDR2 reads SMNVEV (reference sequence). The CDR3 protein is CASSLTSGRHRSYEQYF. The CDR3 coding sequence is TGTGCCAGCAGTTTAACTAGCGGGAGACACCGCTCCTACGAGCAGTACTTC.

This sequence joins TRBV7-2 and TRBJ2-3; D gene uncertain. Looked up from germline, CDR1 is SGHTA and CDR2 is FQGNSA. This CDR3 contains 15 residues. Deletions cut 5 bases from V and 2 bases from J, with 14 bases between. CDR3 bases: TGTGCCAGCAGCCAACGCCTTACTTTCACAGATACGCAGTATTTT. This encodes CASSQRLTFTDTQYF.

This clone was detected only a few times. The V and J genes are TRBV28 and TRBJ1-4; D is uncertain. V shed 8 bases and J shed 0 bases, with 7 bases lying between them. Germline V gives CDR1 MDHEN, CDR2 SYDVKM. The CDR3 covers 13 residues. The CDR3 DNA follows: TGTGCCAGCTGGGAGGCAACTAATGAAAAACTGTTTTTT. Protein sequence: CASWEATNEKLFF.

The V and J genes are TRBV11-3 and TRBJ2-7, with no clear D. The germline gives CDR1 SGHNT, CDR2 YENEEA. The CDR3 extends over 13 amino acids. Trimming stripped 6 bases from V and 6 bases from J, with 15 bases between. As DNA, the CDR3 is TGTGCCAGCAGGGAAGACACCCCGGGCGAGCAGTACTTC. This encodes CASREDTPGEQYF.

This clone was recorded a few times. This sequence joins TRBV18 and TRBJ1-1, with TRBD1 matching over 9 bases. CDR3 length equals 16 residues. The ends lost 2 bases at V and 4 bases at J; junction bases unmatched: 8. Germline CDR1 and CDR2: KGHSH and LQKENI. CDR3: CASSPSRDRVITEAFF. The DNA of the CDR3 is TGTGCCAGCTCACCAAGTCGGGACAGGGTTATCACTGAAGCTTTCTTT.

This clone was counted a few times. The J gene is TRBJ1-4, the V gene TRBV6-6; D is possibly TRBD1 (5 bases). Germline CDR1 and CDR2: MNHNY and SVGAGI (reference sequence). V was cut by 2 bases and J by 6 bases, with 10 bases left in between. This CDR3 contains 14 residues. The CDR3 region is CASSYPSGDEKLFF. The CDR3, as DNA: TGTGCCAGCAGTTACCCGTCGGGGGATGAAAAACTGTTTTTT.

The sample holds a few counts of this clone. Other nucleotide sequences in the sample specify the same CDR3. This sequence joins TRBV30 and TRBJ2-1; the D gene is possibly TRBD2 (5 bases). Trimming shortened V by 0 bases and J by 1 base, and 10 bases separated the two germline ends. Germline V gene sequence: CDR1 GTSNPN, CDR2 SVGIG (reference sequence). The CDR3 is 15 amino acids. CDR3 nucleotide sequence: TGTGCCTGGAGTGTACGGGGTAGTTCCTACAATGAGCAGTTCTTC. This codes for CAWSVRGSSYNEQFF.

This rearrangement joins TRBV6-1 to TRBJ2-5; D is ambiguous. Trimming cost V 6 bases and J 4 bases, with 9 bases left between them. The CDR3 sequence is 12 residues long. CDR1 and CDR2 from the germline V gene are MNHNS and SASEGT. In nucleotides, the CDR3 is TGTGCCAGCAGGGTCGCTTCAGAGACCCAGTACTTC. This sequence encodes CASRVASETQYF.

CDR3 in DNA: TGTGCCATCAGTGCCAGCCATGGCAATCAGCCCCAGCATTTT. Translated: CAISASHGNQPQHF. J is TRBJ1-5 and V is TRBV10-3; D ambiguous. Germline-derived CDR1 and CDR2 are ENHRY and SYGVKD. The CDR3 length is 14 residues. Trimming removed 4 bases at V and 2 bases at J, with 9 bases between.

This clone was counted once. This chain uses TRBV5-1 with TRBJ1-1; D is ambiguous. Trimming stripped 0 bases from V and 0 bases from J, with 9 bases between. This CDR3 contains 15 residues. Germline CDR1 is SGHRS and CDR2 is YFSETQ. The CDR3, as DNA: TGCGCCAGCAGCTTGGAAGGCAGACTGAACACTGAAGCTTTCTTT. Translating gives CASSLEGRLNTEAFF.

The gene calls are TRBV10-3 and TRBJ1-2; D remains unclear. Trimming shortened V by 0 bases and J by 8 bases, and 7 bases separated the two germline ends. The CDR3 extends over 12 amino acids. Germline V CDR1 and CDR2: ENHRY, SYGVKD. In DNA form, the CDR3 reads TGTGCCATCAGTGAGTCGGTGCCGGGCTACACCTTC. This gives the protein CAISESVPGYTF.

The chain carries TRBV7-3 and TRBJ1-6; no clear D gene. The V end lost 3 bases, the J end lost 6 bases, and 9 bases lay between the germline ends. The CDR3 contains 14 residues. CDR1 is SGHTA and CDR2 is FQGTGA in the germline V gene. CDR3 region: CASSLDRINSPLHF. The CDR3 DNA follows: TGTGCCAGCAGCTTGGATAGGATTAATTCACCCCTCCACTTT.

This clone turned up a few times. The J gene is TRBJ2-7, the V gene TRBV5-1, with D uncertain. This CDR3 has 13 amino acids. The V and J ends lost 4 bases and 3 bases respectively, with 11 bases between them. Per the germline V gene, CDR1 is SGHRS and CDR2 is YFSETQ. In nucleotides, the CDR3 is TGCGCCAGCAGCCCTATGACACTCTACGAGCAGTACTTC. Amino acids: CASSPMTLYEQYF.

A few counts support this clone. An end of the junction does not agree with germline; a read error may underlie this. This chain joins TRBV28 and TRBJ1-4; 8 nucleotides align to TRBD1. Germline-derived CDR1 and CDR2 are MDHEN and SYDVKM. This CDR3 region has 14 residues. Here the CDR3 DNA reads TGTGCCAGCACTTTAGGACAGGGAAACGAAAAACTGTTTTTT. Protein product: CASTLGQGNEKLFF.

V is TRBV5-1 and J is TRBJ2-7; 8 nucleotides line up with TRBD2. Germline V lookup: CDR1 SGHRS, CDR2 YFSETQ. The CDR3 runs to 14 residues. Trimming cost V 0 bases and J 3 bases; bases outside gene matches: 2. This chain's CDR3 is CASSLVAGYYEQYF. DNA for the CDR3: TGCGCCAGCAGCTTGGTAGCGGGATACTACGAGCAGTACTTC. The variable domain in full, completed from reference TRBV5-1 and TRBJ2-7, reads KAGVTQTPRYLIKTRGQQVTLSCSPISGHRSVSWYQQTPGQGLQFLFEYFSETQRNKGNFPGRFSGRQFSNSRSEMNVSTLELGDSALYLCASSLVAGYYEQYFGPGTRLTVT.